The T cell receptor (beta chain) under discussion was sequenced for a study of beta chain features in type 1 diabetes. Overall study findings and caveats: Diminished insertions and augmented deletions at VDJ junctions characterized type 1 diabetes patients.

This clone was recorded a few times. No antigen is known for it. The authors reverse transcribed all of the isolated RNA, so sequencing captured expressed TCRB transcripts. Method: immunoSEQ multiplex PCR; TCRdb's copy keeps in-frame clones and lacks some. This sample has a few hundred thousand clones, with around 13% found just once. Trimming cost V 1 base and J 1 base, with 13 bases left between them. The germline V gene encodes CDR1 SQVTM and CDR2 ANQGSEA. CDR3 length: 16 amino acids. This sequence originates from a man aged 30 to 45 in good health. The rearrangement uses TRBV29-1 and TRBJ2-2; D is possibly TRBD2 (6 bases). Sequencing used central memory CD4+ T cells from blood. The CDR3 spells CSVEGLRGLNTGELFF. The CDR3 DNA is TGCAGCGTTGAAGGTTTGCGGGGCTTGAACACCGGGGAGCTGTTTTTT.